This T cell receptor (beta chain) was retrieved from a study of cytomegalovirus exposure and HLA in healthy donors. Whole-study findings and limits: Previous analysis showed most TCR beta V segments were productive about 90% or about 30% of the time. TCR beta sequences reportedly predicted the HLA-A and HLA-B alleles of most subjects accurately.

A note on this clone: Its target is unknown. A read error may account for a junction end that differs from germline.

The CDR3 contains 15 residues. CDR1 and CDR2 (germline): SGDLS, YYNGEE. The study ran its PCR with 60 Vbeta and 13 Jbeta primers. Sequencing was performed with immunoSEQ multiplex PCR; in TCRdb, only in-frame clones are kept and a portion is missing. The sample has about 140,000 clones, around 77% seen once; the top ten hold approximately 2%. This clonotype was obtained from a man aged 30 to 45 in good health and CMV-seronegative. The sequencing input was PBMCs. The chain joins TRBV9 to TRBJ2-1; unclear D gene. This CDR3 is CASSVGLGGYYEQFF. In nucleotides, the CDR3 is TGTGCCAGCAGCGTGGGTCTAGGTGGCTACTATGAGCAGTTCTTC.